These 16 T cell receptor beta chains came from one sample sequenced in a study of cytomegalovirus exposure and HLA in healthy donors. Use of 60 Vbeta and 13 Jbeta primers characterized the PCR. Profiled with immunoSEQ multiplex PCR; TCRdb holds only in-frame clones, not every one. This table holds approximately 68,000 clones. The sample taken for sequencing was PBMCs. The source of these receptors is a female donor in good health and CMV-seropositive.

The V gene is TRBV18, the J gene TRBJ2-3; 8 bases match TRBD2. CDR3 length: 16 amino acids. Trimming cost V 0 bases and J 1 base; bases outside gene matches: 3. In germline, CDR1 is KGHSH, CDR2 LQKENI. The CDR3 spells CASSPPGLEGTDTQYF. The CDR3 nucleotides are TGTGCCAGCTCACCACCGGGACTAGAGGGCACAGATACGCAGTATTTT.

The chain carries TRBV13 and TRBJ2-3, with TRBD1 as a possible D gene (6 bases). Per the germline V gene, CDR1 is PRHDT and CDR2 is FYEKMQ (reference sequence). CDR3 length: 17 residues. Between the trimmed V and J ends, which lost 0 bases and 2 bases, there was a span of 15 bases. The CDR3 region has the DNA TGTGCCAGCAGCTTAGGATTCCCCCACAGGGACACAGATACGCAGTATTTT. Protein product: CASSLGFPHRDTDTQYF. Supplemented by reference TRBV13 and TRBJ2-3, the full variable domain reads AAGVIQSPRHLIKEKRETATLKCYPIPRHDTVYWYQQGPGQDPQFLISFYEKMQSDKGSIPDRFSAQQFSDYHSELNMSSLELGDSALYFCASSLGFPHRDTDTQYFGPGTRLTVL.

As concerns this clone: Other DNA sequences in the same sample also yield this CDR3. V usage is TRBV9 and J usage is TRBJ2-7; 7 bases are shared with TRBD1. V gave up 3 bases and J gave up 2 bases; unmatched junction bases: 2. Germline V lookup: CDR1 SGDLS, CDR2 YYNGEE. The CDR3 is made up of 13 amino acids. CDR3 in DNA: TGTGCCAGCAGCGGACAGGGAGCCTACGAGCAGTACTTC. As protein: CASSGQGAYEQYF.

The rearrangement uses TRBV7-9 and TRBJ2-5; 7 bases are shared with TRBD1. This CDR3 has 14 residues. The V and J ends lost 5 bases and 4 bases, in that order; junction bases with no gene match: 7. Germline CDR1 reads SEHNR; CDR2 reads FQNEAQ (reference sequence). The CDR3 coding sequence is TGTGCCAGCAGCCGACAGGGTCTAGGAGAGACCCAGTACTTC. Translated: CASSRQGLGETQYF.

The chain combines TRBV10-2 with TRBJ2-5; no clear D. The DNA end is more similar to TRBJ2-7, so the J call may be wrong. The CDR3 extends over 12 amino acids. Germline CDR1 and CDR2: WSHSY and SAAADI. CDR3 protein: CASSEIVVEQYF. The CDR3, as DNA: TGCGCCAGCAGTGAGATAGTGGTCGAGCAGTACTTC.

CDR3 nucleotide sequence: TGTGCCTGGAGAGAATCGGAGGTGACCCAGTACTTC. The encoded protein is CAWRESEVTQYF. The chain recombines TRBV30 with TRBJ2-5; perhaps TRBD2 as D (5 bases). The length of the CDR3 is 12 residues. Trimming pared 3 bases from V and 7 bases from J, leaving 12 bases between. The germline V gene encodes CDR1 GTSNPN and CDR2 SVGIG (reference sequence).

The CDR3 spells CASSPPLGTDSYEQYF. DNA of the CDR3: TGTGCCAGCAGCCCCCCCCTCGGGACTGACTCCTACGAGCAGTACTTC. The chain combines TRBV13 with TRBJ2-7, with D possibly being TRBD2 (6 bases). The CDR3 extends over 16 amino acids. Trimming took off 5 bases at V and 0 bases at J, with 17 bases between the two ends. Germline V gene data show CDR1 as PRHDT and CDR2 as FYEKMQ (reference sequence). The full variable domain, its missing parts supplied by reference TRBV13 and TRBJ2-7, is AAGVIQSPRHLIKEKRETATLKCYPIPRHDTVYWYQQGPGQDPQFLISFYEKMQSDKGSIPDRFSAQQFSDYHSELNMSSLELGDSALYFCASSPPLGTDSYEQYFGPGTRLTVT.

This chain joins TRBV7-9 and TRBJ2-6; D is ambiguous. The CDR3 covers 14 residues. CDR1 SEHNR and CDR2 FQNEAQ come from the germline V gene (reference sequence). V was pared by 1 base and J by 2 bases, with 3 bases between. CDR3 nucleotides: TGTGCCAGCAGCTTAGTCGCTGGGGCCAACGTCCTGACTTTC. Amino acid sequence: CASSLVAGANVLTF.

The V gene is TRBV30, the J gene TRBJ1-2, with 9 bases matching TRBD1. V dropped 6 bases and J dropped 7; count of bases not matched to a gene: 3. The CDR3 is 11 residues long. The germline V gene has CDR1 GTSNPN and CDR2 SVGIG (reference sequence). In DNA form, the CDR3 reads TGTGCCTGTCCGACAGGGGGTGGCTACACCTTC. This encodes CACPTGGGYTF. The entire variable domain, with the rest obtained from reference TRBV30 and TRBJ1-2, is as follows: SQTIHQWPATLVQPVGSPLSLECTVEGTSNPNLYWYRQAAGRGLQLLFYSVGIGQISSEVPQNLSASRPQDRQFILSSKKLLLSDSGFYLCACPTGGGYTFGSGTRLTVV.

The V and J genes are TRBV28 and TRBJ2-7; the D gene is possibly TRBD1 (6 bases). V dropped 7 bases and J dropped 0 bases, with 16 bases sitting between them. The CDR3 has 15 amino acids. Germline V CDR1 and CDR2: MDHEN, SYDVKM. CDR3 residues: CASTFRQASSYEQYF. The CDR3, as DNA: TGTGCCAGCACCTTCCGACAGGCCAGCTCCTACGAGCAGTACTTC. Full variable domain (rest looked up from reference TRBV28 and TRBJ2-7): DVKVTQSSRYLVKRTGEKVFLECVQDMDHENMFWYRQDPGLGLRLIYFSYDVKMKEKGDIPEGYSVSREKKERFSLILESASTNQTSMYLCASTFRQASSYEQYFGPGTRLTVT.

The chain joins TRBV19 to TRBJ1-1; D remains ambiguous. This CDR3 comprises 13 residues. V shed 6 bases and J shed 1 base, with 9 bases lying between them. The V gene's germline CDR1 is LNHDA and CDR2 SQIVND (reference sequence). The CDR3 DNA reads as TGTGCCAGTAGCCAAAGCCCGAACACTGAAGCTTTCTTT. This translates into CASSQSPNTEAFF.

The chain carries TRBV15 and TRBJ2-7; D remains ambiguous. The CDR3 has 15 residues. V lost 2 bases and J 3 bases, leaving 14 bases between the germline ends. Germline-derived CDR1 and CDR2 are LNHNV and YYDKDF (reference sequence). Here the CDR3 DNA reads TGTGCCACCAGCAGAATCCCGAATAGCAACTACGAGCAGTACTTC. Protein sequence: CATSRIPNSNYEQYF.

The gene calls are TRBV25-1 and TRBJ2-7, with TRBD2 matching 11 bases. With V trimmed by 4 bases and J by 1 base, 6 bases remained unmatched. Germline assignment: CDR1 MGHDK and CDR2 SYGVNS. The length of the CDR3 is 16 residues. Here the CDR3 reads CASSGTGTSGSYEQYF. The CDR3 DNA follows: TGTGCCAGCAGTGGTACCGGGACTAGCGGTTCCTACGAGCAGTACTTC.

This chain joins TRBV7-9 and TRBJ2-7, with TRBD2 matching over 11 bases. Trimming at V came to 0 bases and at J to 3 bases, leaving 10 bases not matched to a gene. Germline V gene data show CDR1 as SEHNR and CDR2 as FQNEAQ (reference sequence). The CDR3 is made up of 18 amino acids. CDR3 in amino acids: CASSLARLLAGADYEQYF. The CDR3 coding sequence is TGTGCCAGCAGCTTAGCTAGGTTACTAGCGGGAGCCGACTACGAGCAGTACTTC.

The chain recombines TRBV7-2 with TRBJ1-6, with D hard to call. The CDR3 has 16 residues. V was trimmed by 2 bases and J by 10 bases, leaving 18 bases between them. Germline V gene data show CDR1 as SGHTA and CDR2 as FQGNSA. CDR3 nucleotides: TGTGCCAGCAGCTTAAATGTGGTCGGGTTTGGCTCACCCCTCCACTTT. Amino acids: CASSLNVVGFGSPLHF. Based on the CDR3 plus reference TRBV7-2 and TRBJ1-6, the full variable domain is GAGVSQSPSNKVTEKGKDVELRCDPISGHTALYWYRQSLGQGLEFLIYFQGNSAPDKSGLPSDRFSAERTGGSVSTLTIQRTQQEDSAVYLCASSLNVVGFGSPLHFGNGTRLTVT.

The V gene is TRBV7-2, the J gene TRBJ1-1, with D uncertain. The ends were cut back, 2 bases at V and 0 bases at J, with 10 bases in the middle. This CDR3 region has 15 residues. Germline V CDR1 and CDR2: SGHTA, FQGNSA. The CDR3 DNA reads TGTGCCAGCAGCTTAAGCCCACTGGTGAACACTGAAGCTTTCTTT. This translates into CASSLSPLVNTEAFF.